The rows below give T cell receptor beta chains drawn from one sample of a study of shared clonotypes between healthy human individuals. Data came from immunoSEQ multiplex PCR; TCRdb stores just in-frame clones and leaves some out. Of about 600,000 clones listed, 95% to 96% are singletons. The sequenced material came from naive CD8+ T cells sorted from blood. Receptors were obtained from a woman in her twenties or thirties in good health. Both conserved end residues are part of each CDR3. Fields, in order: CDR3 protein, V gene, J gene.

cdr3_aa: CASSPVRAGVNEQFF
v_call: TRBV11-3
j_call: TRBJ2-1

cdr3_aa: CASSMSPGEQYF
v_call: TRBV19
j_call: TRBJ2-7

cdr3_aa: CASSWGLAGAYEQYF
v_call: TRBV5-6
j_call: TRBJ2-7

cdr3_aa: CASSLELFDYEQYF
v_call: TRBV7-9
j_call: TRBJ2-7

cdr3_aa: CASSTAAPTAMNTEAFF
v_call: TRBV19
j_call: TRBJ1-1

cdr3_aa: CASSQGTTIHEQFF
v_call: TRBV4-1
j_call: TRBJ2-1

cdr3_aa: CSAGRRQGLLDYGYTF
v_call: TRBV29-1
j_call: TRBJ1-2

cdr3_aa: CASSSTGYTEAFF
v_call: TRBV27
j_call: TRBJ1-1

cdr3_aa: CASSLAPDEAFF
v_call: TRBV5-1
j_call: TRBJ1-1

cdr3_aa: CASRSSYEQYF
v_call: TRBV28
j_call: TRBJ2-7

cdr3_aa: CASSERTSGNEQFF
v_call: TRBV27
j_call: TRBJ2-1

cdr3_aa: CASSLFHRGNQPQHF
v_call: TRBV5-5
j_call: TRBJ1-5

cdr3_aa: CASSLAYQETQYF
v_call: TRBV5-1
j_call: TRBJ2-5

cdr3_aa: CANRREGRRFGDTQYF
v_call: TRBV23-1
j_call: TRBJ2-3

cdr3_aa: CASSYSSGFRTYEQYF
v_call: TRBV6-5
j_call: TRBJ2-7

cdr3_aa: CASSLAGDGYYEQYF
v_call: TRBV5-1
j_call: TRBJ2-7

cdr3_aa: CASSLAVGGGYTF
v_call: TRBV27
j_call: TRBJ1-2

cdr3_aa: CASSFRGLAPYEQYF
v_call: TRBV28
j_call: TRBJ2-7

cdr3_aa: CASNIGDTQYF
v_call: TRBV27
j_call: TRBJ2-3

cdr3_aa: CATSRTGASYEQYF
v_call: TRBV15
j_call: TRBJ2-7

cdr3_aa: CAWRAQGLNEQFF
v_call: TRBV30
j_call: TRBJ2-1

cdr3_aa: CASSLTSGFYNEQFF
v_call: TRBV28
j_call: TRBJ2-1

cdr3_aa: CASSPIRVQYF
v_call: TRBV11-2
j_call: TRBJ2-7

cdr3_aa: CASSVTGGNTGELFF
v_call: TRBV2
j_call: TRBJ2-2

cdr3_aa: CASSLTGTSTDTQYF
v_call: TRBV11-2
j_call: TRBJ2-3

cdr3_aa: CASSLLSTDTQYF
v_call: TRBV7-9
j_call: TRBJ2-3

cdr3_aa: CASSLLGGNTEAFF
v_call: TRBV27
j_call: TRBJ1-1

cdr3_aa: CASSFVAGTNTEAFF
v_call: TRBV28
j_call: TRBJ1-1

cdr3_aa: CSVEGRMNIQYF
v_call: TRBV29-1
j_call: TRBJ2-4

cdr3_aa: CASSPGTSGKGYQETQYF
v_call: TRBV7-9
j_call: TRBJ2-5

cdr3_aa: CASSSYRKTNYGYTF
v_call: TRBV28
j_call: TRBJ1-2

cdr3_aa: CASSPSLGRMNTEAFF
v_call: TRBV27
j_call: TRBJ1-1

cdr3_aa: CASSLSSYEQYF
v_call: TRBV5-4
j_call: TRBJ2-7

cdr3_aa: CASSLGSGADQPQHF
v_call: TRBV7-9
j_call: TRBJ1-5

cdr3_aa: CASSKISTDTQYF
v_call: TRBV19
j_call: TRBJ2-3

cdr3_aa: CASGEGVYEIQPQHF
v_call: TRBV6-1
j_call: TRBJ1-5

cdr3_aa: CASSEEGGHLSNQPQHF
v_call: TRBV6-1
j_call: TRBJ1-5

cdr3_aa: CASSLLSEKANTEAFF
v_call: TRBV27
j_call: TRBJ1-1

cdr3_aa: CASSSRQGLYEQYF
v_call: TRBV14
j_call: TRBJ2-7

cdr3_aa: CASSLSPGTDLYEQYF
v_call: TRBV27
j_call: TRBJ2-7

cdr3_aa: CATAYGGSFGETQYF
v_call: TRBV27
j_call: TRBJ2-5

cdr3_aa: CASSDSYSAYNEQFF
v_call: TRBV6-4
j_call: TRBJ2-1

cdr3_aa: CASSSRVDSGNTIYF
v_call: TRBV27
j_call: TRBJ1-3

cdr3_aa: CASSLKTTGAFYEQYF
v_call: TRBV5-6
j_call: TRBJ2-7

cdr3_aa: CASSSPFGEKLFF
v_call: TRBV28
j_call: TRBJ1-4

cdr3_aa: CASSLYPRDRVTDTQYF
v_call: TRBV28
j_call: TRBJ2-3

cdr3_aa: CASSIDGGRADEQFF
v_call: TRBV19
j_call: TRBJ2-1

cdr3_aa: CASSEWTGGGNEAFF
v_call: TRBV6-1
j_call: TRBJ1-1

cdr3_aa: CASRFRVEHTEAFF
v_call: TRBV7-8
j_call: TRBJ1-1

cdr3_aa: CASSQATQGISTDTQYF
v_call: TRBV4-1
j_call: TRBJ2-3